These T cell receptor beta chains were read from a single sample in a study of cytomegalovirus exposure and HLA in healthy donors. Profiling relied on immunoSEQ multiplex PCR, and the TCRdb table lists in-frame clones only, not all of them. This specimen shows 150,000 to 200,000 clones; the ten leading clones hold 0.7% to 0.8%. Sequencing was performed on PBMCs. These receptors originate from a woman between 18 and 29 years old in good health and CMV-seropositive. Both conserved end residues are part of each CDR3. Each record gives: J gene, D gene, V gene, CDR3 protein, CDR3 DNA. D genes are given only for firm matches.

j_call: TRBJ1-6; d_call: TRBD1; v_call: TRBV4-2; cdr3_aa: CASSQGDSNNSPLHF; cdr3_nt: TGTGCCAGCAGCCAGGGGGACAGTAATAATTCACCCCTCCACTTT
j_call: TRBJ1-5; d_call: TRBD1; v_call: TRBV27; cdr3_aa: CASSQTGGAFQPQHF; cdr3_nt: TGTGCCAGCAGTCAGACAGGGGGCGCCTTTCAGCCCCAGCATTTT
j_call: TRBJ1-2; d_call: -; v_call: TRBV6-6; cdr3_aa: CASRPPGGGYTF; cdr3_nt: TGTGCCAGCAGACCACCGGGAGGGGGCTACACCTTC
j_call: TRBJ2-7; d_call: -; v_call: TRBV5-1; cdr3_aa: CASSRRQNYEQYF; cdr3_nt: TGCGCCAGCAGCCGGCGGCAGAACTACGAGCAGTACTTC
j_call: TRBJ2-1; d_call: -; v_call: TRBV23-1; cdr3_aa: CASSPTRRLPTGNEQFF; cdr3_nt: TGCGCCAGCAGTCCCACCCGCCGCCTTCCGACTGGCAATGAGCAGTTCTTC
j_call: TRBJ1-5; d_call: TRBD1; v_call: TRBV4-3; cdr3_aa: CASSHGTGSNQPQHF; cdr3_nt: TGCGCCAGCAGCCACGGGACAGGTAGCAATCAGCCCCAGCATTTT
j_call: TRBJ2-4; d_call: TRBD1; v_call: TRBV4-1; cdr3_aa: CASSQGDSRDIQYF; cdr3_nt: TGCGCCAGCAGCCAAGGGGACAGTAGAGACATTCAGTACTTC
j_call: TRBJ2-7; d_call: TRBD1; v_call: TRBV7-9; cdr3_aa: CASSLRGQGLIEQYF; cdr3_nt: TGTGCCAGCAGCTTACGGGGACAGGGTTTAATCGAGCAGTACTTC
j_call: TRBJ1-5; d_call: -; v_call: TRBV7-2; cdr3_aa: CASSSGAGPQHF; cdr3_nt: TGTGCCAGCAGCTCAGGGGCGGGGCCCCAGCATTTT
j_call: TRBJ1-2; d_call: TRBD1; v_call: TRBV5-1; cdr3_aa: CASSPGTGGFGYTF; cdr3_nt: TGCGCCAGCAGCCCGGGGACAGGGGGCTTTGGCTACACCTTC
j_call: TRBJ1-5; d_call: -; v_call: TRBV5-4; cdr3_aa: CASSLTWGFQPQHF; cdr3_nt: TGTGCCAGCAGCTTGACCTGGGGCTTTCAGCCCCAGCATTTT
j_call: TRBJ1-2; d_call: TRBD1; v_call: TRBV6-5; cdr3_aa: CASSLGQGATGYTF; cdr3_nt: TGTGCCAGCAGCTTGGGACAGGGGGCGACTGGCTACACCTTC
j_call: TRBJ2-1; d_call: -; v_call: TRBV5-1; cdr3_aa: CASSLYSVSYNEQFF; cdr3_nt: TGCGCCAGCAGCTTGTATAGCGTTTCCTACAATGAGCAGTTCTTC
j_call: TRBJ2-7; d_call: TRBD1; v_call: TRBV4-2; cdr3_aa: CASRKQGQGSYEQYF; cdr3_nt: TGTGCCAGCAGAAAACAGGGACAGGGTTCCTACGAGCAGTACTTC
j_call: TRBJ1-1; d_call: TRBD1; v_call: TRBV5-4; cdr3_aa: CASSLFDRVDTEAFF; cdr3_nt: TGTGCCAGCAGCTTGTTTGACAGGGTGGACACTGAAGCTTTCTTT
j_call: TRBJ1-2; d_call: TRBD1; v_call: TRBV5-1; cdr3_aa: CASSLGQGSGYTF; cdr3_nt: TGCGCCAGCAGCTTGGGACAGGGATCTGGCTACACCTTC
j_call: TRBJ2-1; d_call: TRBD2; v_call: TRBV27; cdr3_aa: CASSFSGGAGEQFF; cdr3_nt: TGTGCCAGCAGTTTTAGCGGGGGGGCGGGTGAGCAGTTCTTC
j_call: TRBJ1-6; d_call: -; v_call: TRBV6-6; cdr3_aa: CASSPAGNNSPLHF; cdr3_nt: TGTGCCAGCAGCCCCGCGGGGAACAATTCACCCCTCCACTTT
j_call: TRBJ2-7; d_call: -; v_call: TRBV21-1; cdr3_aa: CASTSRQGPPGYEQYF; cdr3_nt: TGTGCCAGCACGAGCAGGCAGGGGCCCCCGGGCTACGAGCAGTACTTC
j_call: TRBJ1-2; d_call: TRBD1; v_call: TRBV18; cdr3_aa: CASSPTGTYGYTF; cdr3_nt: TGTGCCAGCTCACCGACAGGGACCTATGGCTACACCTTC
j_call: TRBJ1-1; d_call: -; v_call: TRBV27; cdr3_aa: CASSPRVGNTEAFF; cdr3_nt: TGTGCCAGCAGTCCCAGGGTAGGGAACACTGAAGCTTTCTTT
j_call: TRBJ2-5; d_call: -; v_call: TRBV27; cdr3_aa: CASSSSFGETQYF; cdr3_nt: TGTGCCAGCAGCTCTAGCTTCGGCGAGACCCAGTACTTC
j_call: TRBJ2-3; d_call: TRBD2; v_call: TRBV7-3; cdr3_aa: CASSQVSGGPDTQYF; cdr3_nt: TGTGCCAGCAGCCAAGTAAGCGGGGGCCCAGATACGCAGTATTTT
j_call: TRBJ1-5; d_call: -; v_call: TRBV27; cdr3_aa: CASSLGGSDQPQHF; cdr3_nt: TGTGCCAGCAGTTTAGGAGGATCCGATCAGCCCCAGCATTTT
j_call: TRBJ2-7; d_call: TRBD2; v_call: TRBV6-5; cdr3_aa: CASSRTSGGYEQYF; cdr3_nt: TGTGCCAGCAGCAGGACTAGCGGGGGGTACGAGCAGTACTTC
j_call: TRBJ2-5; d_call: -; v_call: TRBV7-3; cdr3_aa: CASSPSDSTGETQYF; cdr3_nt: TGTGCCAGCAGCCCTTCGGACTCGACGGGGGAGACCCAGTACTTC
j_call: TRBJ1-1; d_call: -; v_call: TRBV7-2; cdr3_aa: CASRPRTATGMNTEAFF; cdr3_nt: TGTGCCAGCAGACCCAGGACAGCCACGGGCATGAACACTGAAGCTTTCTTT
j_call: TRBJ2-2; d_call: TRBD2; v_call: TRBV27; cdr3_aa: CASCPGTSVGELFF; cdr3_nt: TGTGCCAGCTGCCCCGGGACTAGCGTCGGGGAGCTGTTTTTT
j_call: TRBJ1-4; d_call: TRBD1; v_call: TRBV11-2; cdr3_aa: CASSRDRSLEKLFF; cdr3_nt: TGTGCCAGCAGCCGGGACAGATCCCTGGAAAAACTGTTTTTT
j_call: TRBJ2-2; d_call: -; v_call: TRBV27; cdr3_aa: CASSLLTGELFF; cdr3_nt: TGTGCCAGCAGTTTATTAACCGGGGAGCTGTTTTTT
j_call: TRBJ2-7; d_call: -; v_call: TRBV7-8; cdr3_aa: CASSREGGVGRQYF; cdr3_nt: TGTGCCAGCAGCCGAGAAGGGGGGGTTGGGCGGCAGTACTTC
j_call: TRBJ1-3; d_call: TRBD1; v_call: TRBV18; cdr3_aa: CASSPGTARGNTIYF; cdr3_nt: TGTGCCAGCTCACCGGGGACAGCTAGAGGAAACACCATATATTTT
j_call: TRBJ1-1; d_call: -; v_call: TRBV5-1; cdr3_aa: CASSLSTLSTDTEAFF; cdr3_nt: TGCGCCAGCAGCTTGTCGACTCTCTCCACGGACACTGAAGCTTTCTTT